Below, 14 T cell receptor beta chains from the same sample are listed, as sequenced in a study of T cell repertoires in cytomegalovirus infection. Each CDR3 protein gets one entry after TCRdb re-called the reads with MiXCR. Among around 310,000 distinct CDR3 sequences listed, roughly 15% were seen once. The specimen sequenced was PBMCs. All receptors come from a human donor in good health (CMV status not recorded). Some clones in this sample may be carry-over from other donors' samples.

This clonotype was recorded at least ten times. This rearrangement joins TRBV7-2 to TRBJ2-2, with 10 positions matching TRBD1. Germline CDR1 and CDR2: SGHTA and FQGNSA. There are 14 residues in the CDR3. With 7 bases clipped from V and 6 bases from J, the junction kept 5 bases outside the gene matches. The CDR3 nucleotides are TGTGCCAGCACCAAGGACAGGGGGGCCGGGGAGCTGTTTTTT. Encoded protein: CASTKDRGAGELFF.

Only a few counts were recorded for this clonotype. CDR3: CASSLGEFNEKLFF. The CDR3 bases are TGTGCCAGCAGTTTGGGAGAGTTTAATGAAAAACTGTTTTTT. The chain recombines TRBV28 with TRBJ1-4; D unclear. Between the trimmed V and J ends, which lost 3 bases and 4 bases, there was a span of 9 bases. The CDR3 contains 14 residues. CDR1 MDHEN and CDR2 SYDVKM come from the germline V gene.

This clonotype was observed many times. The J gene is TRBJ2-7, the V gene TRBV6-1; 10 bases fit TRBD1. Germline V gene sequence: CDR1 MNHNS, CDR2 SASEGT. The CDR3 extends over 15 amino acids. Trimming removed 6 bases from V and 0 bases from J; junction bases left unmatched: 5. Here the CDR3 DNA reads TGTGCCAGCAGGCCGGGACAGGGGAGCTCCTACGAGCAGTACTTC. Amino acids: CASRPGQGSSYEQYF.

Written as DNA, the CDR3 is TGCGCCAGTCAGGGGGGAGAGACCCAGTACTTC. It yields the protein CASQGGETQYF. The chain joins TRBV5-1 to TRBJ2-5; tentative D call: TRBD1 (7 bases). Per germline, CDR1 SGHRS and CDR2 YFSETQ. The CDR3 is 11 residues long. Trimming took 8 bases from V and 4 from J, leaving 9 bases between them.

The chain links TRBV12-3 or TRBV12-4 to TRBJ2-1; 15 nucleotides line up with TRBD2. Trimming cost V 5 bases and J 10 bases; bases outside gene matches: 6. The CDR3 extends over 15 amino acids. CDR3 DNA sequence: TGTGCCAGCAGTAACGGACTAGCGGGGGGGGAAGAGCAGTTCTTC. Protein: CASSNGLAGGEEQFF.

There are many counts of this clonotype. The rearrangement joins TRBV7-2 to TRBJ1-5, with D maybe TRBD1 (6 bases). Germline CDR1 SGHTA, CDR2 FQGNSA. V shed 5 bases and J shed 3 bases, with 11 bases lying between them. The CDR3 runs 14 residues. Here the CDR3 DNA reads TGTGCCAGCAGCCAGGGACAATACAATCAGCCCCAGCATTTT. It yields the protein CASSQGQYNQPQHF.

This clonotype occurred many times. The V gene is TRBV7-2, the J gene TRBJ2-1; D may be TRBD2 (6 bases). CDR3 size: 15 residues. Germline V gene sequence: CDR1 SGHTA, CDR2 FQGNSA. Between the trimmed V and J ends, which lost 10 bases and 8 bases, there was a span of 24 bases. The CDR3 DNA is TGTGCCAAGAGTGCCCTGCTAGCGAAATCGGATGAGCAGTTCTTC. It is translated as CAKSALLAKSDEQFF.

This clonotype was counted many times. The chain employs TRBV18 and TRBJ2-5; D unresolved. Germline loops: CDR1 KGHSH, CDR2 LQKENI. V was cut by 8 bases and J by 5 bases, with 9 bases left in between. This CDR3 is 11 amino acids long. As DNA, the CDR3 is TGTGCCAGCAGTCCGGAGGAGACCCAGTACTTC. It codes for CASSPEETQYF.

This chain connects TRBV18 to TRBJ2-7; 8 nucleotides line up with TRBD2. V trimming: 0 bases; J trimming: 4 bases; junction bases outside the gene matches: 5. In germline, CDR1 is KGHSH, CDR2 LQKENI. This CDR3 has 15 amino acids. As DNA, the CDR3 is TGTGCCAGCTCACCACCCCGGGGGGGCAAGTACGAGCAGTACTTC. Protein: CASSPPRGGKYEQYF.

The sample holds a few counts of this clonotype. This chain connects TRBV4-1 to TRBJ2-3, with TRBD2 matching over 10 bases. The V segment lost 3 bases and the J segment 4 bases; nucleotides outside the gene matches: 4. The CDR3 runs to 15 residues. Germline V gene data show CDR1 as MGHRA and CDR2 as YSYEKL. The CDR3 reads CASSHGAGGPDTQYF. As DNA, the CDR3 is TGCGCCAGCAGCCATGGAGCGGGGGGGCCAGATACGCAGTATTTT.

This clonotype has ten or more counts. This chain uses TRBV6-6 with TRBJ1-1, with no clear D. The germline V and J ends were trimmed by 5 bases and 7 bases, with 17 bases remaining between them. The CDR3 has 14 residues. Germline CDR1 reads MNHNY; CDR2 reads SVGAGI (reference sequence). CDR3 amino acids: CASSRSGFGYEAFF. In DNA form, the CDR3 reads TGTGCCAGCAGTCGGTCCGGGTTTGGATATGAAGCTTTCTTT.

This clonotype appeared many times. V gene TRBV20-1 combines with J gene TRBJ2-7; 11 bases line up with TRBD2. V was pared by 0 bases and J by 0 bases, with 7 bases of the junction left unmatched. The germline V gene encodes CDR1 DFQATT and CDR2 SNEGSKA (reference sequence). The CDR3 is 17 amino acids. The CDR3 sequence: CSARDVYTSGSSYEQYF. In DNA form, the CDR3 reads TGCAGTGCTAGAGACGTCTATACTAGCGGGAGCTCCTACGAGCAGTACTTC.

The rearrangement links TRBV28 to TRBJ2-1; D possibly corresponds to TRBD1 (6 bases). CDR1 is MDHEN and CDR2 is SYDVKM in the germline V gene. CDR3 length equals 13 residues. V was shortened by 3 bases and J by 6 bases, with 9 bases between the two germline ends. CDR3 sequence (DNA): TGTGCCAGCAGTTTCAACAGGGTCAATGAGCAGTTCTTC. It is translated as CASSFNRVNEQFF.

This clonotype was seen only a few times. The chain couples TRBV10-3 to TRBJ2-7; 12 positions agree with TRBD1. CDR3 length: 15 residues. V gave up 10 bases and J gave up 5 bases; unmatched junction bases: 12. Germline CDR1 and CDR2: ENHRY and SYGVKD. The CDR3 is CATALGQGARDEQYF. As DNA, the CDR3 is TGTGCCACTGCCTTGGGACAGGGGGCGCGCGACGAGCAGTACTTC.